The 5 T cell receptor beta chains below were found in one sample sequenced in a study of OX40 agonist ivuxolimab in advanced cancers. The assay was immunoSEQ multiplex PCR, and TCRdb's table has in-frame clones only and misses some. Counted here are approximately 50,000 clones, approximately 90% occurring once; the ten biggest clones make up around 0.73%. The input for sequencing was CD4+ or CD8+ T cells sorted from blood, taken in a trial of the OX40 agonist ivuxolimab. These receptors were obtained from an adult with an advanced solid tumor such as melanoma, head and neck, liver or kidney cancer.

The V call is TRBV19, the J call TRBJ1-2; D unresolved. This CDR3 is built from 15 residues. V was pared by 3 bases and J by 5 bases, with 16 bases between. Germline V CDR1 and CDR2: LNHDA, SQIVND (reference sequence). The CDR3 coding sequence is TGTGCCAGTAGTATGTCGTCCGCTTCGAGGTATGGCTACACCTTC. Protein sequence: CASSMSSASRYGYTF.

This clone appeared once. The chain has TRBV19 and TRBJ1-2; D gene ambiguous. Trimming shortened V by 6 bases and J by 6 bases, and 11 bases separated the two germline ends. The CDR3 covers 12 residues. Germline lookup yields CDR1 LNHDA and CDR2 SQIVND (reference sequence). CDR3 protein: CASRVGLDGYTF. The CDR3 DNA reads TGTGCCAGTAGGGTAGGGCTGGATGGCTACACCTTC.

The J gene is TRBJ1-6, the V gene TRBV5-6; no firm D call. The CDR3 is made up of 12 amino acids. V shed 0 bases and J shed 7 bases, with 2 bases lying between them. Germline V gene sequence: CDR1 SGHDT, CDR2 YYEEEE. CDR3 sequence: CASSLVNSPLHF. For the CDR3, the DNA is TGTGCCAGCAGCTTGGTGAATTCACCCCTCCACTTT. Full variable domain (missing parts from reference TRBV5-6 and TRBJ1-6): DAGVTQSPTHLIKTRGQQVTLRCSPKSGHDTVSWYQQALGQGPQFIFQYYEEEERQRGNFPDRFSGHQFPNYSSELNVNALLLGDSALYLCASSLVNSPLHFGNGTRLTVT.

The V and J genes are TRBV30 and TRBJ2-2; the D is unclear. The length of the CDR3 is 14 residues. CDR1 GTSNPN and CDR2 SVGIG come from the germline V gene (reference sequence). V shed 0 bases and J shed 9 bases, with 14 bases lying between them. This CDR3 is CAWSVLWGRWELFF. For the CDR3, the DNA is TGTGCCTGGAGTGTATTGTGGGGAAGATGGGAGCTGTTTTTT.

The chain joins TRBV7-9 to TRBJ2-1, with TRBD2 matching over 13 bases. The CDR3 is made up of 15 amino acids. Germline CDR1 is SEHNR and CDR2 is FQNEAQ (reference sequence). V lost 5 bases, J lost 4 bases, and 2 bases stayed unmatched. CDR3 in DNA: TGTGCCAGCAGCCCGGGACTAGCGGGGTACAATGAGCAGTTCTTC. Its translation is CASSPGLAGYNEQFF.